Described below is a single T cell receptor (beta chain) sequence and its context. This entry comes from a study of blood T cell repertoires in COVID-19. Study-level information: Specimens from acute and convalescent COVID-19 originated in the United States, Italy and Spain.

Generated by immunoSEQ multiplex PCR, the TCRdb table keeps only in-frame clones and is missing some. The sample gives around 500,000 clones, approximately 87% of which show up once; 1.5% to 2% is in the top ten. The CDR3 is 13 amino acids. V was clipped by 2 bases and J by 6 bases, with 11 bases between them. CDR1 and CDR2 from the germline V gene are SGHRS and YFSETQ. Input material: PBMCs or T cells enriched from blood (not recorded which). This rearrangement joins TRBV5-1 to TRBJ1-1; D is perhaps TRBD1 (6 bases). This TCR derives from a woman between 35 and 50 years old who had recovered from COVID-19. CDR3 coding DNA: TGCGCCAGCAGCTTCGAAGGGGGGGCTGAAGCTTTCTTT. Translated, it gives CASSFEGGAEAFF.